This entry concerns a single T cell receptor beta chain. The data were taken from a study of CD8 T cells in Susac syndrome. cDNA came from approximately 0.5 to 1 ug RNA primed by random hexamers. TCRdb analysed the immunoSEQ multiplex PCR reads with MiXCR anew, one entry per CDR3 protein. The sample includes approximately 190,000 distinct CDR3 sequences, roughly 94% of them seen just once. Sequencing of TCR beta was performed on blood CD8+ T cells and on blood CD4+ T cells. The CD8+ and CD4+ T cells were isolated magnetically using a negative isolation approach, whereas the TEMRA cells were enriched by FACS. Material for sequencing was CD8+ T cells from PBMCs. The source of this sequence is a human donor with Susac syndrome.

CDR3 in amino acids: CASSSFGVEYEQYF. CDR3 DNA sequence: TGTGCCAGCAGTTCCTTCGGAGTCGAGTACGAGCAGTACTTC. The chain uses TRBV12-3 or TRBV12-4 and TRBJ2-7; D not certain. CDR3 length: 14 amino acids. V shed 4 bases and J shed 4 bases, with 14 bases lying between them.